A selection of T cell receptor beta chains follows, all from one sample in a study of Tregs in tolerant kidney transplant recipients. Only in-frame clones appear in the TCRdb table, and some are missing; sequencing was by immunoSEQ multiplex PCR. The profile shows tens of thousands of clones, roughly 90% of them singletons. The sample in question was CD4+ T cells from blood (PBMCs), obtained 24 months after the transplant. These receptor sequences come from a human patient who received a combined kidney and bone marrow transplant. A share of the T cells may be of graft donor origin. The CDR3 runs from the conserved cysteine through the conserved F or W. Fields, in order: V gene, clone size, J gene, D gene, CDR3 protein, CDR3 DNA. D genes are given only for firm matches. Clone size appears in some rows only: once, few, many, or a class for an expanded clone.

v_call: TRBV6-5; clone_size: once; j_call: TRBJ2-1; d_call: TRBD2; cdr3_aa: CASSPRGGEQFF; cdr3_nt: TGTGCCAGCAGTCCTCGGGGGGGTGAGCAGTTCTTC
v_call: TRBV5-1; clone_size: -; j_call: TRBJ1-2; d_call: TRBD1; cdr3_aa: CASSYGQGFDYGYTF; cdr3_nt: TGCGCCAGCAGCTATGGACAGGGGTTTGACTATGGCTACACCTTC
v_call: TRBV11-3; clone_size: -; j_call: TRBJ1-2; d_call: TRBD1; cdr3_aa: CASSLGGRDRVRGYTF; cdr3_nt: TGTGCCAGCAGCTTAGGGGGCCGGGACAGGGTTCGTGGCTACACCTTC
v_call: TRBV7-9; clone_size: -; j_call: TRBJ2-1; d_call: TRBD2; cdr3_aa: CASSLGSGVYNEQFF; cdr3_nt: TGTGCCAGCAGCTTAGGTAGCGGGGTATACAATGAGCAGTTCTTC
v_call: TRBV12-5; clone_size: -; j_call: TRBJ2-1; d_call: -; cdr3_aa: CASGLQLGLGGEQFF; cdr3_nt: TGTGCTAGTGGTTTGCAGTTGGGGTTGGGAGGAGAGCAGTTCTTC
v_call: TRBV4-3; clone_size: -; j_call: TRBJ2-1; d_call: -; cdr3_aa: CASSQARDFYNEQFF; cdr3_nt: TGCGCCAGCAGCCAAGCACGGGACTTCTACAATGAGCAGTTCTTC
v_call: TRBV15; clone_size: -; j_call: TRBJ1-1; d_call: -; cdr3_aa: CATSRGDGGVTEAFF; cdr3_nt: TGTGCCACCAGCAGAGGGGACGGCGGGGTCACTGAAGCTTTCTTT
v_call: TRBV18; clone_size: -; j_call: TRBJ1-6; d_call: -; cdr3_aa: CASSPSGLFSPLHF; cdr3_nt: TGTGCCAGCTCACCCTCCGGGTTATTTTCACCCCTCCACTTT
v_call: TRBV5-4; clone_size: -; j_call: TRBJ2-5; d_call: -; cdr3_aa: CASSQGRFGTQETQYF; cdr3_nt: TGTGCCAGCAGCCAGGGTAGGTTCGGGACACAAGAGACCCAGTACTTC
v_call: TRBV5-1; clone_size: -; j_call: TRBJ1-3; d_call: -; cdr3_aa: CASSLGSRSSGNTIYF; cdr3_nt: TGCGCCAGCAGCTTGGGAAGCAGGTCGTCTGGAAACACCATATATTTT
v_call: TRBV6-5; clone_size: -; j_call: TRBJ2-7; d_call: -; cdr3_aa: CASSDRESYEQYF; cdr3_nt: TGTGCCAGCAGCGACAGAGAATCCTACGAGCAGTACTTC
v_call: TRBV18; clone_size: -; j_call: TRBJ2-3; d_call: TRBD2; cdr3_aa: CASSPKLLAASTDTQYF; cdr3_nt: TGTGCCAGCTCACCGAAGTTACTAGCGGCTAGCACAGATACGCAGTATTTT
v_call: TRBV5-5; clone_size: -; j_call: TRBJ2-7; d_call: -; cdr3_aa: CASSVIAYPGRYEQYF; cdr3_nt: TGTGCCAGCAGCGTGATCGCGTATCCGGGTAGATACGAGCAGTACTTC
v_call: TRBV7-2; clone_size: -; j_call: TRBJ1-6; d_call: TRBD1; cdr3_aa: CASSQGQGAAYNSPLHF; cdr3_nt: TGTGCCAGCAGCCAGGGACAGGGGGCGGCCTATAATTCACCCCTCCACTTT
v_call: TRBV18; clone_size: -; j_call: TRBJ2-1; d_call: TRBD1; cdr3_aa: CASSLDRENEQFF; cdr3_nt: TGTGCCAGCTCACTCGACAGGGAAAATGAGCAGTTCTTC
v_call: TRBV4-3; clone_size: -; j_call: TRBJ2-3; d_call: TRBD2; cdr3_aa: CASSQGRADLAGFTDTQYF; cdr3_nt: TGCGCCAGCAGCCAGGGGAGGGCCGATCTAGCGGGGTTCACAGATACGCAGTATTTT
v_call: TRBV4-3; clone_size: once; j_call: TRBJ2-7; d_call: TRBD1; cdr3_aa: CASSRKIQGSDTYEQYF; cdr3_nt: TGCGCCAGCAGCCGGAAGATACAGGGGTCGGACACCTACGAGCAGTACTTC
v_call: TRBV11-3; clone_size: -; j_call: TRBJ2-7; d_call: TRBD1; cdr3_aa: CASSNRDRMTYEQYF; cdr3_nt: TGTGCCAGCAGTAACCGGGACAGAATGACCTACGAGCAGTACTTC
v_call: TRBV9; clone_size: -; j_call: TRBJ2-7; d_call: TRBD2; cdr3_aa: CASSVGSGDYYEQYF; cdr3_nt: TGTGCCAGCAGCGTGGGTAGCGGGGACTACTACGAGCAGTACTTC
v_call: TRBV28; clone_size: -; j_call: TRBJ2-7; d_call: -; cdr3_aa: CASRNPRGYEQYF; cdr3_nt: TGTGCCAGCAGGAACCCCCGGGGTTACGAGCAGTACTTC
v_call: TRBV20-1; clone_size: -; j_call: TRBJ1-2; d_call: -; cdr3_aa: CSADKDGYTF; cdr3_nt: TGCAGTGCTGACAAAGATGGCTACACCTTC
v_call: TRBV29-1; clone_size: -; j_call: TRBJ2-3; d_call: TRBD1; cdr3_aa: CSVRGPTGGTDTQYF; cdr3_nt: TGCAGCGTCCGGGGTCCCACAGGGGGCACAGATACGCAGTATTTT
v_call: TRBV7-2; clone_size: -; j_call: TRBJ2-5; d_call: -; cdr3_aa: CASSSPPGHRKWETQYF; cdr3_nt: TGTGCCAGCAGCTCACCACCGGGACACCGAAAGTGGGAGACCCAGTACTTC